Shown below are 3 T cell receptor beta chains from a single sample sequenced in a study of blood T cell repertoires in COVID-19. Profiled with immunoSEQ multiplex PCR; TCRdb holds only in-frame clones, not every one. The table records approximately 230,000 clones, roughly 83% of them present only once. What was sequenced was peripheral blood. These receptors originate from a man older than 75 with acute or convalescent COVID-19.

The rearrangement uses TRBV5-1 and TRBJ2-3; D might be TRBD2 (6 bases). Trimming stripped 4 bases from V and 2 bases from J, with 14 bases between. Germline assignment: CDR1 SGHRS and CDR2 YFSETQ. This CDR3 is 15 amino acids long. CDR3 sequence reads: CASSRGSVSTDTQYF. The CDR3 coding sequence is TGCGCCAGCAGCCGGGGGAGTGTATCCACAGATACGCAGTATTTT.

The chain's CDR3 is CASSLTTGNSPLHF. CDR3 sequence (DNA): TGCGCCAGCAGCTTGACGACAGGCAATTCACCCCTCCACTTT. The V and J genes are TRBV5-1 and TRBJ1-6; D possibly corresponds to TRBD1 (6 bases). The CDR3 runs 14 residues. The germline V gene has CDR1 SGHRS and CDR2 YFSETQ. V lost 1 base to trimming and J lost 7 bases, with 9 bases between them.

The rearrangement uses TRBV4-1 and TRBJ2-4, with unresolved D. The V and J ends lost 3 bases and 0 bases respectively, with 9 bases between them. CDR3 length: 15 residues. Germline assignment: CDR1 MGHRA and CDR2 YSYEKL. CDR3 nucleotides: TGCGCCAGCAGCCATACGGAGTTAGCCAAAAACATTCAGTACTTC. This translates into CASSHTELAKNIQYF.